The 21 T cell receptor beta chains listed next were all sequenced from one sample in a study of breast tumors, draining lymph nodes, adjacent tissues. TCRdb called the multiplex PCR reads again in MiXCR, with one record for every CDR3 protein. Of thousands of distinct CDR3 sequences in the sample, around 46% are singletons; the top ten hold 40% to 50%. The sequenced material came from tumor-adjacent breast tissue. The receptor set was obtained from a female donor with breast cancer. Some clones in this sample may be carry-over from other donors' samples.

V gene TRBV2 combines with J gene TRBJ2-1, with TRBD2 matching 11 bases. V lost 5 bases to trimming and J lost 0 bases; unmatched junction nucleotides: 9. The germline gives CDR1 SNHLY, CDR2 FYNNEI. The CDR3 is 18 amino acids. The CDR3 DNA reads as TGTGCCAGCAGTTCAAGGACTAGCGGGTTTTACTCCTACAATGAGCAGTTCTTC. Translating gives CASSSRTSGFYSYNEQFF. Based on the CDR3 plus reference TRBV2 and TRBJ2-1, the full variable domain is EPEVTQTPSHQVTQMGQEVILRCVPISNHLYFYWYRQILGQKVEFLVSFYNNEISEKSEIFDDQFSVERPDGSNFTLKIRSTKLEDSAMYFCASSSRTSGFYSYNEQFFGPGTRLTVL.

The V call is TRBV29-1, the J call TRBJ2-7; TRBD2 aligns across 7 bases. V lost 5 bases, J lost 3 bases, and 13 bases stayed unmatched. The V gene's germline CDR1 is SQVTM and CDR2 ANQGSEA. The CDR3 consists of 15 residues. The CDR3 region has the DNA TGCAGCGTTCGAGATTCCGGGACTAAAATCTACGAGCAGTACTTC. Amino acid sequence: CSVRDSGTKIYEQYF.

In its sample, this clonotype ranks as medium-sized. The chain couples TRBV6-6 to TRBJ1-4; no definite D call. This CDR3 spans 13 amino acids. Germline CDR1 and CDR2: MNHNY and SVGAGI (reference sequence). V lost 2 bases and J 5 bases, leaving 6 bases between the germline ends. The chain's CDR3 is CASSYRENEKLFF. In nucleotides, the CDR3 is TGTGCCAGCAGTTACAGGGAAAATGAAAAACTGTTTTTT.

By share, this clonotype counts as medium-sized. The V and J genes are TRBV20-1 and TRBJ2-7, with D possibly matching TRBD1 (6 bases). CDR1 is DFQATT, CDR2 SNEGSKA, per germline (reference sequence). V shed 6 bases and J shed 5 bases, with 14 bases lying between them. The CDR3 spans 12 residues. The CDR3 here is CSAYRVTNEQYF. Written as DNA, the CDR3 is TGCAGTGCGTACAGGGTGACGAACGAGCAGTACTTC.

With regard to this clonotype: One end of the junction is discordant with germline, which a read error may explain. This chain joins TRBV20-1 and TRBJ2-1; tentatively, D is TRBD2 (5 bases). The V gene's germline CDR1 is DFQATT and CDR2 SNEGSKA (reference sequence). The CDR3 is 13 residues long. CDR3 region: CSASFRAPNERSF. The CDR3 nucleotides read TGCAGTGCTAGTTTTCGAGCCCCCAATGAGCGGTCCTTC.

The chain combines TRBV24-1 with TRBJ2-1; D gene unclear. The germline CDR1 and CDR2 sequences are KGHDR and SFDVKD. The germline V and J ends were trimmed by 2 bases and 4 bases, with 17 bases remaining between them. CDR3 length: 17 amino acids. CDR3 nucleotide sequence: TGTGCCACCAGTGATTCCCTGGGATTTCGGCGGTACAATGAGCAGTTCTTC. Its protein product is CATSDSLGFRRYNEQFF.

J is TRBJ2-2 and V is TRBV28; D is uncertain. V was shortened by 1 base and J by 3 bases, with 0 bases between the two germline ends. Germline CDR1 is MDHEN and CDR2 is SYDVKM. The CDR3 spans 12 residues. In nucleotides, the CDR3 is TGTGCCAGCAGTTTATACACCGGGGAGCTGTTTTTT. This gives the protein CASSLYTGELFF.

This clonotype appeared a few times. The chain links TRBV7-6 to TRBJ2-7; no clear D gene. CDR3 length: 14 amino acids. The V end lost 1 base, the J end lost 2 bases, and 9 bases lay between the germline ends. The V gene's germline CDR1 is SGHVS and CDR2 FNYEAQ. The CDR3 DNA reads TGTGCCAGCAGCTTAGACGAGGTTGCCTACGAGCAGTACTTC. This codes for CASSLDEVAYEQYF. The variable domain in full, with the rest retrieved from reference TRBV7-6 and TRBJ2-7, is GAGVSQSPRYKVTKRGQDVALRCDPISGHVSLYWYRQALGQGPEFLTYFNYEAQQDKSGLPNDRFSAERPEGSISTLTIQRTEQRDSAMYRCASSLDEVAYEQYFGPGTRLTVT.

The CDR3 sequence: CASRKGGGFYEQYF. Written as DNA, the CDR3 is TGTGCCAGTAGGAAGGGCGGGGGGTTCTACGAGCAGTACTTC. This chain links TRBV6-5 with TRBJ2-7, with 8 positions matching TRBD2. Per the germline V gene, CDR1 is MNHEY and CDR2 is SVGAGI. This CDR3 region has 14 residues. V lost 9 bases and J lost 3; bases outside the gene matches: 10.

This clonotype showed up just a few times. This chain connects TRBV28 to TRBJ1-1, with 7 bases lining up with TRBD1. CDR1 is MDHEN and CDR2 is SYDVKM in the germline V gene. This CDR3 has 16 amino acids. Trimming cost V 1 base and J 4 bases; bases outside gene matches: 9. CDR3 DNA sequence: TGTGCCAGCAGTTTATCCGACAGGGCAGGAGGCACTGAAGCTTTCTTT. Translation gives CASSLSDRAGGTEAFF.

This clonotype was recorded many times. V is TRBV6-1 and J is TRBJ2-3; TRBD1 matches 11 bases. V gave up 8 bases and J gave up 4 bases; unmatched junction bases: 11. CDR1 is MNHNS, CDR2 SASEGT, per germline. The length of the CDR3 is 16 residues. The CDR3 here is CASGDGPGQGADTQYF. The CDR3 nucleotides read TGTGCCAGCGGAGACGGACCGGGACAGGGGGCAGATACGCAGTATTTT.

This clonotype was observed a single time. The V and J genes are TRBV5-8 and TRBJ1-6; no firm D call. Per germline, CDR1 SGHTS and CDR2 YDEGEE. Trimming left V 7 bases short and J 7 bases short, with 6 bases between. This CDR3 is 11 amino acids long. The chain's CDR3 is CASGSNSPLHF. CDR3 coding DNA: TGTGCCAGCGGATCAAATTCACCCCTCCACTTT. The full variable domain, with the rest looked up from reference TRBV5-8 and TRBJ1-6, is EAGVTQSPTHLIKTRGQQATLRCSPISGHTSVYWYQQALGLGLQFLLWYDEGEERNRGNFPPRFSGRQFPNYSSELNVNALELEDSALYLCASGSNSPLHFGNGTRLTVT.

This clonotype has at least ten counts. V and J are TRBV6-1 and TRBJ2-2; D is perhaps TRBD2 (5 bases). The CDR3 is made up of 16 amino acids. V was pared by 2 bases and J by 6 bases, with 16 bases between. CDR1 and CDR2 (germline): MNHNS, SASEGT. CDR3 residues: CASSEYRGGNPGELFF. In nucleotides, the CDR3 is TGTGCCAGCAGTGAATATCGAGGAGGAAACCCCGGGGAGCTGTTTTTT.

This chain joins TRBV2 and TRBJ1-1; TRBD1 might be the D (5 bases). Germline V gene sequence: CDR1 SNHLY, CDR2 FYNNEI. The CDR3 covers 14 residues. The V end lost 8 bases, the J end lost 4 bases, and 17 bases lay between the germline ends. The DNA of the CDR3 is TGTGCCAGCGCAAGGGGAGGGTCGTCCACTGAAGCTTTCTTT. Amino acids: CASARGGSSTEAFF.

This clonotype was seen many times. DNA for the CDR3: TGTGCCAGCAGCCAAGATTTTGCGGGAGTGTTTAGGAGCACAGATACGCAGTATTTT. It yields the protein CASSQDFAGVFRSTDTQYF. The chain is built from TRBV4-2 and TRBJ2-3, with 7 positions matching TRBD2. The CDR3 runs to 19 residues. V dropped 0 bases and J dropped 0; count of bases not matched to a gene: 12. Germline CDR1 and CDR2: LGHNA and YNFKEQ.

This clonotype was seen many times. This sequence joins TRBV2 and TRBJ1-5; no clear D. CDR1 is SNHLY and CDR2 is FYNNEI in the germline V gene. Deletions cut 2 bases from V and 6 bases from J, with 2 bases between. This CDR3 comprises 11 residues. CDR3 DNA sequence: TGTGCCAGCAGTGAAAGTCAGCCCCAGCATTTT. Its translation is CASSESQPQHF.

Remarks on this clonotype: One end of the junction is discordant with germline, which a read error may explain. The V and J genes are TRBV12-3 or TRBV12-4 and TRBJ1-2; 9 positions match TRBD1. This CDR3 comprises 13 residues. CDR3 in DNA: TGTGTCAGCAGCTTCGGGACAGGGTTAGGCTACACCTTC. Protein product: CVSSFGTGLGYTF.

Many counts were recorded for this clonotype. The rearrangement joins TRBV19 to TRBJ1-2; weak D call: TRBD1 (5 bases). The CDR3 is 16 amino acids. With 1 base removed from V and 6 bases from J, the gap between germline ends came to 18 bases. Per the germline V gene, CDR1 is LNHDA and CDR2 is SQIVND (reference sequence). The CDR3 DNA reads as TGTGCCAGTAGTATAGGTATCTCAGGGCTCGGCCATGGCTACACCTTC. The encoded protein is CASSIGISGLGHGYTF.

This clonotype has a count of ten or more. The rearrangement uses TRBV5-1 and TRBJ1-2; 9 positions agree with TRBD1. CDR1 is SGHRS and CDR2 is YFSETQ in the germline V gene. The CDR3 extends over 15 amino acids. V dropped 4 bases and J dropped 7; count of bases not matched to a gene: 11. The CDR3 loop reads CASSPGTGSSRGYTF. CDR3 coding DNA: TGCGCCAGCAGCCCCGGGACAGGGTCAAGTCGTGGCTACACCTTC.

This clonotype was detected many times. This chain links TRBV20-1 with TRBJ2-7, with TRBD1 matching over 10 bases. CDR3 length: 14 residues. From germline, CDR1 is DFQATT and CDR2 SNEGSKA (reference sequence). J was trimmed by 4 bases and V by 4 bases; bases with no gene match: 7. In nucleotides, the CDR3 is TGCAGTGCTATGGGCCGGGACAGGGGATACGAGCAGTACTTC. It codes for CSAMGRDRGYEQYF.

This clonotype was counted ten times or more. The rearrangement links TRBV9 to TRBJ1-5; D is perhaps TRBD1 (5 bases). The germline V gene has CDR1 SGDLS and CDR2 YYNGEE. Trimming took off 0 bases at V and 7 bases at J, with 11 bases between the two ends. CDR3 length: 14 residues. CDR3 DNA sequence: TGTGCCAGCAGCGTAGACGGGGCGGGACAGCCCCAGCATTTT. It is translated as CASSVDGAGQPQHF.